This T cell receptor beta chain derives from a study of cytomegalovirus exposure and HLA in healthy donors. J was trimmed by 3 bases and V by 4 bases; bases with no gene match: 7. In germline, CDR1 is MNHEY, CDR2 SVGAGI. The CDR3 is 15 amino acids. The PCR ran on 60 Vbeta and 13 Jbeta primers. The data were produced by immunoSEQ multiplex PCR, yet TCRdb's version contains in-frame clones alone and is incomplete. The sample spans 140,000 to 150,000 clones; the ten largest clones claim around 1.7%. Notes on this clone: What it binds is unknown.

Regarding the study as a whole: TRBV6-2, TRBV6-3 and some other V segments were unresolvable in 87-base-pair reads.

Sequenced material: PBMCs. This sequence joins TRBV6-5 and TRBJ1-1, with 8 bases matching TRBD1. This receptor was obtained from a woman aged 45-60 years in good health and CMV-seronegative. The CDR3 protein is CASSSLTGVDTEAFF. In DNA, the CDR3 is TGTGCCAGCAGTTCACTGACAGGGGTGGACACTGAAGCTTTCTTT.